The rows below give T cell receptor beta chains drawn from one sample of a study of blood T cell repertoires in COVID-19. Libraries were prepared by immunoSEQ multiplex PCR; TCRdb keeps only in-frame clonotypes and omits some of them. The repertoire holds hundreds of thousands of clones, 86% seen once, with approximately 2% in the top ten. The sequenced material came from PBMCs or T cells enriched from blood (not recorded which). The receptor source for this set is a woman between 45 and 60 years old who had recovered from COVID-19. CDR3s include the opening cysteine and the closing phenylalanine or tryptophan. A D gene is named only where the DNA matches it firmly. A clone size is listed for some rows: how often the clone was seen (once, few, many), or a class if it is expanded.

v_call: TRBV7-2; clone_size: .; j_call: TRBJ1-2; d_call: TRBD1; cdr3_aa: CASSGQALANYGYTF; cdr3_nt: TGTGCCAGCAGCGGACAGGCGCTAGCTAACTATGGCTACACCTTC
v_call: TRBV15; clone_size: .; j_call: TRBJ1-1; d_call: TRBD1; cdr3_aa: CATSRDRGQTEAFF; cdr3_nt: TGTGCCACCAGCAGGGACAGGGGGCAGACTGAAGCTTTCTTT
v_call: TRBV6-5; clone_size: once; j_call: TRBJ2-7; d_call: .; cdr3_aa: CASTEVGEQYF; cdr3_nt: TGTGCCAGCACGGAGGTGGGCGAGCAGTACTTC
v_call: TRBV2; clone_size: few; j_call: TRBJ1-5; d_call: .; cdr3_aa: CASSGGLGQPQHF; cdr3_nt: TGTGCCAGCAGTGGGGGGCTCGGGCAGCCCCAGCATTTT
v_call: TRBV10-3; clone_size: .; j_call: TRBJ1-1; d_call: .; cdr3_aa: CAISESGVTEAFF; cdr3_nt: TGTGCCATCAGTGAGAGCGGGGTCACTGAAGCTTTCTTT
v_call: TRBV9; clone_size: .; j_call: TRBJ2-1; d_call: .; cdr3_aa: CASSRAYNEQFF; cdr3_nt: TGTGCCAGCAGCCGGGCCTACAATGAGCAGTTCTTC
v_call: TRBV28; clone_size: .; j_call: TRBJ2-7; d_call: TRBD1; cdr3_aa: CASSPLTGINEQYF; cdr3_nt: TGTGCCAGCAGTCCCCTGACAGGGATCAACGAGCAGTACTTC
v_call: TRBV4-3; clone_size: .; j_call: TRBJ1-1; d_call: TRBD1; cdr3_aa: CASRNTDRLNTEAFF; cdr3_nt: TGCGCCAGCAGGAACACGGACAGGCTGAACACTGAAGCTTTCTTT
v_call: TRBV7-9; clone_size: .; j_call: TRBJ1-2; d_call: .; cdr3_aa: CASSSDRPYGYTF; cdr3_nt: TGTGCCAGCAGCTCCGACAGGCCCTATGGCTACACCTTC
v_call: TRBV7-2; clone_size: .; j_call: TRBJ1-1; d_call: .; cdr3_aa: CASSYDRVMNTEAFF; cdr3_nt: TGTGCCAGCAGCTACGACCGGGTCATGAACACTGAAGCTTTCTTT
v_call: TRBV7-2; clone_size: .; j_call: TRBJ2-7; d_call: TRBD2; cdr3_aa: CASSPVAGGYEQYF; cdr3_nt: TGTGCCAGCAGCCCCGTAGCGGGCGGCTACGAGCAGTACTTC
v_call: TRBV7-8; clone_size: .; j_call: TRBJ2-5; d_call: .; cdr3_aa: CASSHRRDLQETQYF; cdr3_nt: TGTGCCAGCAGCCACCGGCGGGACCTCCAAGAGACCCAGTACTTC
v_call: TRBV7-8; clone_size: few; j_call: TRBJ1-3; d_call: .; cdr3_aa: CASSLRGGQFNSGNTIYF; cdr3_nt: TGTGCCAGCAGCTTAAGGGGGGGGCAGTTCAACTCTGGAAACACCATATATTTT
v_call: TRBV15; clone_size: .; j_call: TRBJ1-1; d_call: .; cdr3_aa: CATSRNKEVWAFF; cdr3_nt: TGTGCCACCAGCAGAAATAAAGAGGTCTGGGCTTTCTTT
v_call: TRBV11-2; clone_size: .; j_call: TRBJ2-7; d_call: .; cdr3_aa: CASSSLSLYEQYF; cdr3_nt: TGTGCCAGCAGCTCCCTATCACTCTACGAGCAGTACTTC
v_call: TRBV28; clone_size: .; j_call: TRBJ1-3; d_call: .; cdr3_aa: CASSFGDGLSGNTIYF; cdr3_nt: TGTGCCAGCAGTTTCGGGGATGGCCTCTCTGGAAACACCATATATTTT
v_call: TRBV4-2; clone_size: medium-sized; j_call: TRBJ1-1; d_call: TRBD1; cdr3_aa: CASSPTGVTEAFF; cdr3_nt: TGTGCCAGCAGCCCCACAGGGGTTACTGAAGCTTTCTTT
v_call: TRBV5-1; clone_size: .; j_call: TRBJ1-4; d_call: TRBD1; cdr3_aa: CASSYGQGVSGEKLFF; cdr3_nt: TGCGCCAGCAGCTATGGACAGGGTGTGAGTGGGGAAAAACTGTTTTTT
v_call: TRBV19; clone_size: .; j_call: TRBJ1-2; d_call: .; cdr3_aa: CARSRRGYGYTF; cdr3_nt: TGTGCCAGATCGCGTCGAGGGTATGGCTACACCTTC
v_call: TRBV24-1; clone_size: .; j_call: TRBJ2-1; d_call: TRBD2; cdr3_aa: CATSEGTSGAYNEQFF; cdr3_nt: TGTGCCACCAGTGAGGGGACTAGCGGGGCTTACAATGAGCAGTTCTTC
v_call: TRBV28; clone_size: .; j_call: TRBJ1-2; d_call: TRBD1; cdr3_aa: CASSLTGVGYGYTF; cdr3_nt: TGTGCCAGCAGTCTGACAGGGGTTGGCTATGGCTACACCTTC
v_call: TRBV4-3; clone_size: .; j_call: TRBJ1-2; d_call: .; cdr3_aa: CASSQDLAAPGYGYTF; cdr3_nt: TGCGCCAGCAGCCAAGATCTGGCAGCCCCGGGCTATGGCTACACCTTC
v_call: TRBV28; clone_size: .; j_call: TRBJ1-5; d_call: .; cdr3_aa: CASSLAHGNQPQHF; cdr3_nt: TGTGCCAGCAGTTTAGCGCACGGCAATCAGCCCCAGCATTTT
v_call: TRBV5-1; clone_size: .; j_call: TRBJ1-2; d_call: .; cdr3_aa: CASSLAAGSKGYTF; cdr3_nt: TGCGCCAGCAGCTTGGCGGCAGGATCGAAAGGCTACACCTTC
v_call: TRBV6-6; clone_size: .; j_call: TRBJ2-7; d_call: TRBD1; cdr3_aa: CASSKTGVDEQYF; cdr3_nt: TGTGCCAGCAGCAAAACAGGGGTTGACGAGCAGTACTTC
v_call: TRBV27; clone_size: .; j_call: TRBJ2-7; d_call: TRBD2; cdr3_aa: CASSFQAGPSYEQYF; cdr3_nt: TGTGCCAGCAGTTTCCAAGCGGGACCCTCCTACGAGCAGTACTTC
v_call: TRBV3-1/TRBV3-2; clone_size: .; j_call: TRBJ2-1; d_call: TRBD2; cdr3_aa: CASSQALLAGGRNEQFF; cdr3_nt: TGTGCCAGCAGCCAAGCCCTACTAGCGGGGGGGCGGAATGAGCAGTTCTTC
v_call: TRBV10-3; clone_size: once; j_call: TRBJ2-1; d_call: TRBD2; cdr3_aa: CAIKGDRGGARNEQFF; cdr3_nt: TGTGCCATCAAGGGGGATCGCGGGGGGGCCCGCAATGAGCAGTTCTTC
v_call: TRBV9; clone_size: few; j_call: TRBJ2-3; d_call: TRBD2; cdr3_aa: CASSGSGRGADTQYF; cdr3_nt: TGTGCCAGCAGCGGCTCGGGGCGGGGGGCAGATACGCAGTATTTT
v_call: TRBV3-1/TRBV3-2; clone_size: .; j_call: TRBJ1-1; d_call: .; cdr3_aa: CASSRQSGGTEAFF; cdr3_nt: TGTGCCAGCAGCCGCCAGAGCGGAGGAACTGAAGCTTTCTTT
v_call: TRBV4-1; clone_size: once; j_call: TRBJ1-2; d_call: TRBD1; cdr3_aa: CASSHLTGGYGYTF; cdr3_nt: TGCGCCAGCAGCCACCTGACAGGGGGATATGGCTACACCTTC
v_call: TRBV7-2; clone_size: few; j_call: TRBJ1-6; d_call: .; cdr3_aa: CASSGGGVPNRLNSPLHF; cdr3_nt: TGTGCCAGCAGCGGCGGGGGGGTTCCCAATCGCCTCAATTCACCCCTCCACTTT
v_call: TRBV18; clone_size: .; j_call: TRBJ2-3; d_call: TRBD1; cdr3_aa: CASSADRGPTDTQYF; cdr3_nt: TGTGCCAGCTCAGCGGACAGGGGCCCCACAGATACGCAGTATTTT
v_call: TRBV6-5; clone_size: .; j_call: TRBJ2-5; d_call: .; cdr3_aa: CASSYSGVGETQYF; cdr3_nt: TGTGCCAGCAGTTACTCAGGGGTTGGGGAGACCCAGTACTTC
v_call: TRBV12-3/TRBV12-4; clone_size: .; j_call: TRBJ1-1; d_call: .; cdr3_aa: CASSFGRNTEAFF; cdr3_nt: TGTGCCAGCAGTTTTGGGCGGAACACTGAAGCTTTCTTT
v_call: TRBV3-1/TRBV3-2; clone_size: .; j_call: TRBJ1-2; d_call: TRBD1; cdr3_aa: CASSQEGTASNYGYTF; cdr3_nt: TGTGCCAGCAGCCAAGAGGGGACAGCGTCTAACTATGGCTACACCTTC
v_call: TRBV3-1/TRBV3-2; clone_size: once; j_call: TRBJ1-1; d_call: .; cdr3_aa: CASTEGVRTEAFF; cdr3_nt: TGTGCCAGCACCGAGGGGGTCCGAACTGAAGCTTTCTTT
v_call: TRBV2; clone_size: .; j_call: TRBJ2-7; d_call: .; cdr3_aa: CASSEDRMSSYEQYF; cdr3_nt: TGTGCCAGCAGTGAAGACAGGATGAGCTCCTACGAGCAGTACTTC
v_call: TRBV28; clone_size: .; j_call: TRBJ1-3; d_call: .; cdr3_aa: CASSLIQANSGNTIYF; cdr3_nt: TGTGCCAGCAGCCTTATACAGGCGAACTCTGGAAACACCATATATTTT
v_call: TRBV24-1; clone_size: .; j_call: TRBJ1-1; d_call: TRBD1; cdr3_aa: CATSKTGSRGAEAFF; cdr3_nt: TGTGCCACCAGCAAGACAGGGTCGAGGGGCGCTGAAGCTTTCTTT
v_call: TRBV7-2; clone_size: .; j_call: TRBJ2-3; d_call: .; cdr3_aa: CASSPRLLDAQYF; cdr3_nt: TGTGCCAGCAGCCCCCGACTACTTGATGCGCAGTATTTT
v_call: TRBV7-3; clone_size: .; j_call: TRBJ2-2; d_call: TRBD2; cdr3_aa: CASSLGREYTGELFF; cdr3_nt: TGTGCCAGCAGCTTAGGGCGGGAGTACACCGGGGAGCTGTTTTTT
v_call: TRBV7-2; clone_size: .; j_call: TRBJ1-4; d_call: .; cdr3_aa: CASSLSNEKLFF; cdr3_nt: TGTGCCAGCAGCTTGAGTAATGAAAAACTGTTTTTT
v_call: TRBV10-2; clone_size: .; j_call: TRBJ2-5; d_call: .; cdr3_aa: CASRVRWEETQYF; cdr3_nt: TGCGCCAGCCGGGTCCGTTGGGAAGAGACCCAGTACTTC
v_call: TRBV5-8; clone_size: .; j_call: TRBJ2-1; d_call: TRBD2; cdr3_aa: CASSLGLAGGPFF; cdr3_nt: TGTGCCAGCAGCCTCGGACTAGCGGGGGGGCCGTTCTTC
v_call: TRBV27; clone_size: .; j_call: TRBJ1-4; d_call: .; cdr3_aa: CASSSSRGGANEKLFF; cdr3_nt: TGTGCCAGCAGCTCCTCGCGGGGGGGTGCTAATGAAAAACTGTTTTTT
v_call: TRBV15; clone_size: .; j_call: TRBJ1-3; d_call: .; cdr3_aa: CATSPRSTVGNTIYF; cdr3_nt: TGTGCCACCAGCCCAAGATCAACGGTTGGAAACACCATATATTTT
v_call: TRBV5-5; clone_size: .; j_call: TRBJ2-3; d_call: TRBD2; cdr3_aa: CASSGGVFDTQYF; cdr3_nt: TGTGCCAGCAGCGGGGGGGTTTTTGATACGCAGTATTTT
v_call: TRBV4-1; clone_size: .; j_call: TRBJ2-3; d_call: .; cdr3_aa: CASSQDLPSTDTQYF; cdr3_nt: TGCGCCAGCAGCCAAGATCTTCCCAGCACAGATACGCAGTATTTT
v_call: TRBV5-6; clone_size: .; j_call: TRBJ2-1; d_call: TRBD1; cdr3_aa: CASSHGTGYNEQFF; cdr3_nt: TGTGCCAGCAGCCACGGGACAGGGTACAATGAGCAGTTCTTC
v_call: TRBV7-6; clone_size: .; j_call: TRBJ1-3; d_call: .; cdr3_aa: CASSPRSGAGNTIYF; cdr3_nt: TGTGCCAGCAGCCCCCGGTCGGGGGCTGGAAACACCATATATTTT
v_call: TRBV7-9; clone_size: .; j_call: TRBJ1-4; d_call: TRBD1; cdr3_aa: CASSPRIGDSNEKLFF; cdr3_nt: TGTGCCAGCAGCCCGCGGATCGGGGACAGTAATGAAAAACTGTTTTTT
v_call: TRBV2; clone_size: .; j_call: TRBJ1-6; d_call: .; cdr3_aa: CASSPKQGRNSPLHF; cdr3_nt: TGTGCCAGCAGCCCGAAACAGGGTAGAAATTCACCCCTCCACTTT
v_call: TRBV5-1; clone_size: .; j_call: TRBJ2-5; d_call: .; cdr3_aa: CASSLGDQETQYF; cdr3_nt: TGCGCCAGCAGCCTCGGGGACCAAGAGACCCAGTACTTC